This passage covers 7 T cell receptor beta chains from one sample sequenced in a study of blood T cell repertoires in COVID-19. Profiled with immunoSEQ multiplex PCR; TCRdb holds only in-frame clones, not every one. Here the sample spans fewer than 90,000 clones, 90% to 95% being singletons. The sample taken for sequencing was peripheral blood. These receptors were taken from a human donor with active COVID-19. The donor label of this sample is uncertain.

V usage is TRBV3-1 (or the pseudogene TRBV3-2) and J usage is TRBJ2-6; 10 bases map to TRBD1. This CDR3 is 16 amino acids long. The J segment lost 3 bases and the V segment lost 3 bases, leaving 2 bases of the junction unmatched. Germline V gene lookup returns CDR1 LGHDT and CDR2 YNNKEL (reference sequence). The CDR3 loop reads CASSQGQGSGANVLTF. The CDR3 coding sequence is TGTGCCAGCAGCCAGGGACAGGGGAGTGGGGCCAACGTCCTGACTTTC.

V gene TRBV10-2 combines with J gene TRBJ1-2, with 7 bases that match TRBD1. V lost 8 bases, J lost 5 bases, and 11 bases stayed unmatched. The CDR3 has 14 residues. The germline gives CDR1 WSHSY, CDR2 SAAADI. Here the CDR3 DNA reads TGCGCCAGCGACGAGGCGGGACAGCCTTATGGCTACACCTTC. Residues: CASDEAGQPYGYTF.

This rearrangement joins TRBV6-2 or TRBV6-3 to TRBJ2-5; TRBD2 is a possible D gene (6 bases). With 6 bases removed from V and 4 bases from J, the gap between germline ends came to 18 bases. There are 15 residues in the CDR3. Germline CDR1 is MNHEY and CDR2 is SVGEGT. CDR3 in DNA: TGTGCCAGCAGCCCACCGGGACTCCGAGTAGAGACCCAGTACTTC. Protein: CASSPPGLRVETQYF.

J is TRBJ2-2 and V is TRBV18; TRBD2 might be the D (6 bases). The CDR3 totals 14 residues. Trimming shortened V by 5 bases and J by 3 bases, and 10 bases separated the two germline ends. Germline V CDR1 and CDR2: KGHSH, LQKENI. CDR3 sequence: CASSFGGDTGELFF. DNA of the CDR3: TGTGCCAGCTCATTCGGGGGTGACACCGGGGAGCTGTTTTTT.

V is TRBV11-2 and J is TRBJ2-2, with 7 bases lining up with TRBD1. From germline, CDR1 is SGHAT and CDR2 FQNNGV. This CDR3 is 16 amino acids long. Losses at the gene ends were 1 base for V and 4 bases for J; bases not matched to a gene: 6. DNA for the CDR3: TGTGCCAGCAGCTTAGGTTTGGCAGGGGGCACCGGGGAGCTGTTTTTT. Translating gives CASSLGLAGGTGELFF.

The J gene is TRBJ1-4, the V gene TRBV7-9; D may be TRBD1 (5 bases). Germline assignment: CDR1 SEHNR and CDR2 FQNEAQ (reference sequence). CDR3 size: 14 residues. Trimming removed 1 base at V and 7 bases at J, with 10 bases between. CDR3: CASSLGGWGEKLFF. CDR3 DNA: TGTGCCAGCAGCTTAGGGGGCTGGGGTGAAAAACTGTTTTTT.

CDR3 sequence: CASSLGINSGEQYF. The CDR3 DNA reads as TGTGCCAGCTCCCTCGGGATAAATTCGGGAGAGCAGTACTTC. V and J are TRBV6-4 and TRBJ2-7, with D possibly matching TRBD2 (5 bases). V was cut by 8 bases and J by 7 bases, with 21 bases left in between. CDR1 MRHNA and CDR2 SNTAGT come from the germline V gene. CDR3 length equals 14 residues.